Sequencing of this T cell receptor beta chain was carried out in a study of T cell responses to AZD1222 COVID-19 vaccine. TCRdb's copy holds only in-frame clones and misses some; the assay was immunoSEQ multiplex PCR. The table has nearly 110,000 clones, around nine tenths seen once; the top ten hold 5% to 8%. The length of the CDR3 is 14 residues. V was shortened by 7 bases and J by 8 bases, with 20 bases between the two germline ends. The germline CDR1 and CDR2 sequences are MNHEY and SMNVEV (reference sequence). The rearrangement uses TRBV27 and TRBJ1-1; no clear D. The source of this sequence is an adult who received the AZD1222 COVID-19 vaccine. The material was peripheral blood, obtained 28 days after the second AZD1222 dose. CDR3 protein: CASIPPEGPLEAFF. CDR3 coding DNA: TGTGCCAGCATCCCTCCGGAAGGACCGCTAGAAGCTTTCTTT.